This T cell receptor (beta chain) stems from a study of blood T cell repertoires in COVID-19. Overall study: PBMCs, B-cell-depleted T cells, or T cells were the source of the cDNA or gDNA that made up the material.

CDR3 length equals 14 residues. With 5 bases removed from V and 5 bases from J, the gap between germline ends came to 12 bases. CDR1 is SEHNR, CDR2 FQNEAQ, per germline (reference sequence). Enrollees, roughly 18 to 90 years old, lived in roughly 24 US areas. Membership in each cohort depended on participant-reported clinical history. Source study methods: Counts of nucleated cells, estimated from reference gene primer amplification, were obtained. The protocol was immunoSEQ multiplex PCR, while the TCRdb copy is restricted to in-frame clones and leaves out a portion. V, J and clone size are those of that table, while D and trimming were read from the DNA. The table shows approximately 220,000 clones, with 90% occurring only once.

The sample was PBMCs or T cells enriched from blood (not recorded which). The TCR originated in a man aged 25 to 40 who had been exposed to COVID-19. The rearrangement uses TRBV7-9 and TRBJ1-4; no firm D call. Written as DNA, the CDR3 is TGTGCCAGCAGCCGGCAGGCGGGGAATGAAAAACTGTTTTTT. It translates to CASSRQAGNEKLFF.